A single sample is the source of the 14 T cell receptor beta chains below, sequenced in a study of regulatory T cells in long-lasting Graves disease. HTBI primers from iRepertoire and Arm-PCR of CDR3 regions yielded the TCR beta libraries. One entry per CDR3 protein results from TCRdb running MiXCR on the multiplex PCR reads. The repertoire holds roughly 400,000 distinct CDR3 sequences, less than 25% seen once, with about 20% in the top ten. Time point of the sample: persistent/refractory GD, antithyroid drugs over 5 years with positive TRAb. Making the TCR library involved RNA that had been extracted from PBMCs. Sequences were derived from peripheral blood mononuclear cells (PBMCs), sampled when the disease was refractory, from a patient treated with antithyroid drugs. Receptor source: a female donor with Graves disease.

The chain couples TRBV19 to TRBJ2-2; 12 nucleotides line up with TRBD2. Germline V lookup: CDR1 LNHDA, CDR2 SQIVND (reference sequence). This CDR3 is 18 amino acids long. V trimming: 3 bases; J trimming: 3 bases; junction bases outside the gene matches: 8. CDR3 residues: CASSMETLAGGHTGELFF. Here the CDR3 DNA reads TGTGCCAGTAGTATGGAGACACTAGCGGGAGGTCACACCGGGGAGCTGTTTTTT.

The chain links TRBV29-1 to TRBJ2-7; TRBD2 aligns across 11 bases. The CDR3 covers 13 residues. The junction had 7 bases not matched to a gene; V was cut back by 5 bases and J by 7 bases. Germline lookup yields CDR1 SQVTM and CDR2 ANQGSEA. The CDR3 sequence is CSVLLAGGGEQYF. The CDR3 DNA reads TGCAGCGTTCTGCTAGCGGGAGGTGGTGAGCAGTACTTC.

Many counts were recorded for this clonotype. The V and J genes are TRBV15 and TRBJ2-7, with D tentatively TRBD1 (6 bases). Germline-derived CDR1 and CDR2 are LNHNV and YYDKDF (reference sequence). The CDR3 covers 15 residues. The ends were cut back, 2 bases at V and 5 bases at J, with 16 bases in the middle. CDR3 sequence (DNA): TGTGCCACCAGCAGACCAAGGGGGACCCGCGACGAGCAGTACTTC. It codes for CATSRPRGTRDEQYF.

This clonotype has at least ten counts. This chain uses TRBV3-1 with TRBJ2-7; TRBD2 matches at 15 bases. CDR3 length: 19 residues. Trimming cost V 4 bases and J 6 bases; bases outside gene matches: 16. Germline-derived CDR1 and CDR2 are LGHDT and YNNKEL (reference sequence). In DNA, the CDR3 is TGTGCCAGCAGCCCAGCTCCTGGACTAGCGGGAGGGCCCAAGGCCGAGCAGTACTTC. It specifies CASSPAPGLAGGPKAEQYF.

With respect to this clonotype: This may arise from a read error, as a much more abundant clone is one base away. The V call is TRBV3-1, the J call TRBJ1-2; no reliable D call. CDR1 and CDR2 from the germline V gene are LGHDT and YNNKEL (reference sequence). The CDR3 runs to 13 residues. The V end lost 4 bases, the J end lost 9 bases, and 15 bases lay between the germline ends. The CDR3 is CASSPTSLYSYTF. The CDR3 DNA is TGTGCCAGCAGCCCTACGTCGCTTTATAGCTACACCTTC.

There are many counts of this clonotype. V and J are TRBV7-2 and TRBJ2-5; no clear D. Trimming removed 1 base from V and 0 bases from J, with 6 bases in between. Germline CDR1 SGHTA, CDR2 FQGNSA. The CDR3 consists of 14 residues. The CDR3 DNA sequence: TGTGCCAGCAGCTTAGGGCTAGACCAAGAGACCCAGTACTTC. Its protein is CASSLGLDQETQYF. Full variable domain (outside the CDR3, taken from reference TRBV7-2 and TRBJ2-5): GAGVSQSPSNKVTEKGKDVELRCDPISGHTALYWYRQSLGQGLEFLIYFQGNSAPDKSGLPSDRFSAERTGGSVSTLTIQRTQQEDSAVYLCASSLGLDQETQYFGPGTRLLVL.

This clonotype turned up a few times. The rearrangement links TRBV5-1 to TRBJ2-5, with TRBD1 as a possible D gene (6 bases). Germline CDR1 reads SGHRS; CDR2 reads YFSETQ. The CDR3 length is 15 residues. V shed 4 bases and J shed 1 base, with 14 bases lying between them. CDR3 loop: CASSPGQNPQETQYF. CDR3 sequence (DNA): TGCGCCAGCAGCCCAGGACAGAACCCCCAAGAGACCCAGTACTTC.

This rearrangement joins TRBV15 to TRBJ2-2, with D possibly matching TRBD2 (6 bases). Per the germline V gene, CDR1 is LNHNV and CDR2 is YYDKDF (reference sequence). V gave up 9 bases and J gave up 7 bases, with 21 bases separating them. The CDR3 has 15 amino acids. The CDR3 protein is CATGLWTSRGGELFF. Written as DNA, the CDR3 is TGTGCCACGGGACTTTGGACTTCGAGGGGCGGGGAGCTGTTTTTT.

This clonotype was observed once. In this CDR3 the conserved last residue, phenylalanine or tryptophan, is missing, so a read error is likely. This chain links TRBV30 with TRBJ1-2; D not certain. CDR1 is GTSNPN and CDR2 is SVGIG in the germline V gene (reference sequence). The CDR3 is 14 residues long. The CDR3 spells CAWSLYSDSYGYTS. The DNA for the CDR3 is TGCGCCTGGAGTCTCTATTCGGATTCCTATGGCTACACCTCC.

This clonotype showed up many times. V and J are TRBV6-2 or TRBV6-3 and TRBJ2-7, with TRBD1 matching 12 bases. After removal of 4 bases from V and 4 bases from J, the junction contained 5 bases not matched to a gene. Looked up from germline, CDR1 is MNHEY and CDR2 is SVGEGT. This CDR3 region has 15 residues. This chain's CDR3 is CASSFRDRGRYEQYF. Written as DNA, the CDR3 is TGTGCCAGCAGTTTTCGGGACAGGGGGCGTTACGAGCAGTACTTC.

This clonotype showed up just a few times. Written as DNA, the CDR3 is TGCGCCAGCAGCCCGGTGGCGGACATCTACCAAGAGACCCAGTACTTC. Protein sequence: CASSPVADIYQETQYF. The gene calls are TRBV5-1 and TRBJ2-5, with D perhaps matching TRBD1 (5 bases). Per the germline V gene, CDR1 is SGHRS and CDR2 is YFSETQ. The CDR3 is 16 residues long. Between the trimmed V and J ends, which lost 4 bases and 0 bases, there was a span of 16 bases.

This clonotype was seen ten or more times. The gene calls are TRBV11-2 and TRBJ2-7, with unresolved D. Trimming took 0 bases from V and 2 from J, leaving 11 bases between them. This CDR3 has 15 residues. CDR1 and CDR2 (germline): SGHAT, FQNNGV. The CDR3 DNA is TGTGCCAGCAGCTTAGACAGGCGCTCTACCTACGAGCAGTACTTC. It specifies CASSLDRRSTYEQYF.

This chain joins TRBV7-6 and TRBJ2-2, with D uncertain. Looked up from germline, CDR1 is SGHVS and CDR2 is FNYEAQ. V was trimmed by 8 bases and J by 7 bases, leaving 11 bases between them. The CDR3 consists of 12 residues. The DNA for the CDR3 is TGTGCCAGCCTGGGAAACCACGGGGAGCTGTTTTTT. The encoded protein is CASLGNHGELFF.

This clonotype was seen repeatedly, ten times or more. The chain uses TRBV5-4 and TRBJ1-4; possible D gene TRBD1, 6 bases. The CDR3 extends over 15 amino acids. From germline, CDR1 is SGHNT and CDR2 YYREEE (reference sequence). Trimming removed 3 bases at V and 8 bases at J, with 17 bases between. The CDR3 DNA reads TGTGCCAGCAGCTCCTCAGGGGAACGAGCCGAAAAACTGTTTTTT. The encoded protein is CASSSSGERAEKLFF.